This T cell receptor beta chain stems from a study of patients and donors after allogeneic stem cell transplantation. Via MiXCR, TCRdb re-called the RT-PCR reads, giving one row per CDR3 protein. The data contain approximately 430,000 distinct CDR3 sequences, 16% of them singletons. This sequence originates from a human donor who was either an allogeneic HSCT recipient or a stem cell or donor lymphocyte infusion donor (not recorded which). It is not recorded whose cells these are; they may come from a transplant donor. Sequencing was done on a sample of blood, either unsorted or a sorted T cell fraction (not recorded which).

Here the CDR3 DNA reads TGTGCCAGCAGTGAATTGGGGACAGCAGGGGAGACCCAGTACTTC. Translated: CASSELGTAGETQYF. The chain recombines TRBV2 with TRBJ2-5; 7 positions agree with TRBD1. Germline CDR1 and CDR2: SNHLY and FYNNEI. This CDR3 is 15 amino acids long. Trimming removed 2 bases from V and 5 bases from J; junction bases left unmatched: 8.